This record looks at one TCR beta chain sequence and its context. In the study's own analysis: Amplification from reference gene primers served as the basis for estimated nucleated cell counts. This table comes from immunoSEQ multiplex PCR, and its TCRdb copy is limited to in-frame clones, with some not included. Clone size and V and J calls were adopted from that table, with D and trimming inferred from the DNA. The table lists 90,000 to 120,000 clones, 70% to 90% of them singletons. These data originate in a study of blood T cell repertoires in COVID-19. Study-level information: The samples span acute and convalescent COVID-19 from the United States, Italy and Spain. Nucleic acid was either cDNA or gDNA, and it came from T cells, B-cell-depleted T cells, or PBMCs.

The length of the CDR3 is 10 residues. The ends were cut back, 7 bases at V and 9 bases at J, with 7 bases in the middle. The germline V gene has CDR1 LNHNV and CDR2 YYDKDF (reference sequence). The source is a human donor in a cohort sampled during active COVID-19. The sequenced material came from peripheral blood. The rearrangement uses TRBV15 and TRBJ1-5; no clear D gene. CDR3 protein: CATTSRPQHF. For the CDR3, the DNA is TGTGCCACCACTTCCAGGCCCCAGCATTTT.